This T cell receptor beta chain is drawn from a study of T cell responses to AZD1222 COVID-19 vaccine. This CDR3 region has 14 residues. The V end lost 5 bases, the J end lost 1 base, and 11 bases lay between the germline ends. Per the germline V gene, CDR1 is SEHNR and CDR2 is FQNEAQ (reference sequence). Measured with immunoSEQ multiplex PCR; TCRdb has only the in-frame clones, and not every one. The sample records roughly 140,000 clones, around nine tenths being singletons. Concerning this clone itself: Its antigen is currently unknown.

Regarding the study as a whole: Vaccine-associated CD4 TCRs spanned spike, dominant at 160-218 and 743-854. White British people made up most donors, females outnumbered males, and clonal diversity was possibly underestimated.

The sequence was obtained from an adult who received the AZD1222 COVID-19 vaccine. The sample in question was peripheral blood, obtained 28 days after the second AZD1222 dose. This rearrangement joins TRBV7-9 to TRBJ1-1, with a tentative D call TRBD1 (6 bases). The DNA for the CDR3 is TGTGCCAGCAGCCCGGGACACACGAACACTGAAGCTTTCTTT. This codes for CASSPGHTNTEAFF. Full variable domain (remainder filled in from reference TRBV7-9 and TRBJ1-1): DTGVSQNPRHKITKRGQNVTFRCDPISEHNRLYWYRQTLGQGPEFLTYFQNEAQLEKSRLLSDRFSAERPKGSFSTLEIQRTEQGDSAMYLCASSPGHTNTEAFFGQGTRLTVV.